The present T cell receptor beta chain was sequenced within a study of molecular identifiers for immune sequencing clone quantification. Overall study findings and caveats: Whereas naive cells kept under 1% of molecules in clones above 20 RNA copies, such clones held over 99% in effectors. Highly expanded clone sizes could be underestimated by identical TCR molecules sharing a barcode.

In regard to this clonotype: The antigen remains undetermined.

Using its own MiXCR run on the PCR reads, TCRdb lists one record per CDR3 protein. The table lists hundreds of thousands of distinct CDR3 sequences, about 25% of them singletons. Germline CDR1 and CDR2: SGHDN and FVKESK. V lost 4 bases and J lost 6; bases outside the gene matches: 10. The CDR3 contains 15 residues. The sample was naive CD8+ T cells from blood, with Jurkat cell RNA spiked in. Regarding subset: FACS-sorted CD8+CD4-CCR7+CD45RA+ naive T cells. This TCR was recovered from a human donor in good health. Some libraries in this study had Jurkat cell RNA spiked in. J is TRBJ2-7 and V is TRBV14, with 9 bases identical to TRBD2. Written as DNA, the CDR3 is TGTGCCAGCAGCCTAATCCTTAGCGGGAGTTCCGAGCAGTACTTC. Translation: CASSLILSGSSEQYF. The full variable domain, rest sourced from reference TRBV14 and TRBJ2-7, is EAGVTQFPSHSVIEKGQTVTLRCDPISGHDNLYWYRRVMGKEIKFLLHFVKESKQDESGMPNNRFLAERTGGTYSTLKVQPAELEDSGVYFCASSLILSGSSEQYFGPGTRLTVT.